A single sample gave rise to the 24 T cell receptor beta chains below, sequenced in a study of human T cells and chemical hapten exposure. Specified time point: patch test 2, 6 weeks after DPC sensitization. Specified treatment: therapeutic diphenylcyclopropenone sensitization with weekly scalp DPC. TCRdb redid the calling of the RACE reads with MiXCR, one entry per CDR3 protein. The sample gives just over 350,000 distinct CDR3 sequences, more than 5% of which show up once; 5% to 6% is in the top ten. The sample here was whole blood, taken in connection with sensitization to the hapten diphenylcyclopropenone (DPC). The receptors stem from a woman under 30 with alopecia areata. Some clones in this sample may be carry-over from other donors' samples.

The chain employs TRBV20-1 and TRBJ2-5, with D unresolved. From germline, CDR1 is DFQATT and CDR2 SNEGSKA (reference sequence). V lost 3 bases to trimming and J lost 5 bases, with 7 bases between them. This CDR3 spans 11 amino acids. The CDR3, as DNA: TGCAGTGCTAGTTTGATGGAGACCCAGTACTTC. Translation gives CSASLMETQYF.

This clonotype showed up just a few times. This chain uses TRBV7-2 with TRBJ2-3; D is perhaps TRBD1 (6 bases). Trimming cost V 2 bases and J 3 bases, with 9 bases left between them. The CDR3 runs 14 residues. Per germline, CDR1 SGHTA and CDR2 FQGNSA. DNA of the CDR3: TGTGCCAGCAGCTTAATAGGGGGAACAGATACGCAGTATTTT. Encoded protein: CASSLIGGTDTQYF.

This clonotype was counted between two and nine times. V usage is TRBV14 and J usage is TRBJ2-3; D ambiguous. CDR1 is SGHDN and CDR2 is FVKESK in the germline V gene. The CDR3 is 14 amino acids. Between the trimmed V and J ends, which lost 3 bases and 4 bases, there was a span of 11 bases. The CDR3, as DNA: TGTGCCAGCAGCCAGGAACAGTTTCCAGATACGCAGTATTTT. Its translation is CASSQEQFPDTQYF.

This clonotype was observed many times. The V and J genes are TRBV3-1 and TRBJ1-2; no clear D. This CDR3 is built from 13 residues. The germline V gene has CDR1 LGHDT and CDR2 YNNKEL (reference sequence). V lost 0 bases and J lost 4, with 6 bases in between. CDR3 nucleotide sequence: TGTGCCAGCAGCCAAGACTCCGGCTATGGCTACACCTTC. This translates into CASSQDSGYGYTF.

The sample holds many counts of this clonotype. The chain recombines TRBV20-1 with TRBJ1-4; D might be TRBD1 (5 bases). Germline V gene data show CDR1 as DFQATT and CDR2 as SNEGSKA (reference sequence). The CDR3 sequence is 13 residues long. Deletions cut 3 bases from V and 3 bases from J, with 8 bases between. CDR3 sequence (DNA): TGCAGTGCTAGCGGGGGGTCTAATGAAAAACTGTTTTTT. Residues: CSASGGSNEKLFF.

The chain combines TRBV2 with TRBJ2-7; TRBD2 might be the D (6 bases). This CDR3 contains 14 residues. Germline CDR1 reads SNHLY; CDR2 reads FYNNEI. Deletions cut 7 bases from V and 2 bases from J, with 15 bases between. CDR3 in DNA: TGTGCCAGCATCGAGGGACTTATGCCCTACGAGCAGTACTTC. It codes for CASIEGLMPYEQYF. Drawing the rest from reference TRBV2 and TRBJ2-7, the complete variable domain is EPEVTQTPSHQVTQMGQEVILRCVPISNHLYFYWYRQILGQKVEFLVSFYNNEISEKSEIFDDQFSVERPDGSNFTLKIRSTKLEDSAMYFCASIEGLMPYEQYFGPGTRLTVT.

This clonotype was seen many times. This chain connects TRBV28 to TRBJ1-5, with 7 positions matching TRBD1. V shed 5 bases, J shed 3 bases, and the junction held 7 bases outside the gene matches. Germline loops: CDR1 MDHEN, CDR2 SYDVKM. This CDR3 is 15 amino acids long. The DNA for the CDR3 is TGTGCCAGCAGTCCGGGACAGTCTAACAATCAGCCCCAGCATTTT. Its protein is CASSPGQSNNQPQHF.

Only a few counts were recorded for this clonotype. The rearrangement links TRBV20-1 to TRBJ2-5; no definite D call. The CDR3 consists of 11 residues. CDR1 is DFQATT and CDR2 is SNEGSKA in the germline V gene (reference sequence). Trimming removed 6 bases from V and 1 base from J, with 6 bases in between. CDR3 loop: CSALGQETQYF. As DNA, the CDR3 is TGCAGTGCCCTAGGCCAAGAGACCCAGTACTTC.

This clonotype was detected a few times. The CDR3 DNA reads TGTGCCAGCAGTTTAGGAGCGTCCCGGGGCACCGGGGAGCTGTTTTTT. It specifies CASSLGASRGTGELFF. The V gene is TRBV12-3 or TRBV12-4, the J gene TRBJ2-2, with D possibly matching TRBD2 (5 bases). The CDR3 runs to 16 residues. The V gene lost 1 base and the J gene lost 4 bases, with 13 bases spanning the gap.

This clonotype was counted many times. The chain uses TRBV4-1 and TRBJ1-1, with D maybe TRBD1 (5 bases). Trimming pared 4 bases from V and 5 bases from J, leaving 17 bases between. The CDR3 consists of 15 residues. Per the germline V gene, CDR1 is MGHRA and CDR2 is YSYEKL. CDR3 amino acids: CASSLTVQGGTEAFF. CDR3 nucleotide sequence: TGCGCCAGCAGCCTTACCGTTCAGGGAGGGACTGAAGCTTTCTTT.

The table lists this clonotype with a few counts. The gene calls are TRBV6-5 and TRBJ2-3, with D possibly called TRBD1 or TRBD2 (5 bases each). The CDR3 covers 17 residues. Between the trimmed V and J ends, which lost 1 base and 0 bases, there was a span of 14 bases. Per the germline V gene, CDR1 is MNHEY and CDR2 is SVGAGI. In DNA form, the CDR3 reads TGTGCCAGCAGTTACTGGGGCTCAAGGACTAGCACAGATACGCAGTATTTT. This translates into CASSYWGSRTSTDTQYF.

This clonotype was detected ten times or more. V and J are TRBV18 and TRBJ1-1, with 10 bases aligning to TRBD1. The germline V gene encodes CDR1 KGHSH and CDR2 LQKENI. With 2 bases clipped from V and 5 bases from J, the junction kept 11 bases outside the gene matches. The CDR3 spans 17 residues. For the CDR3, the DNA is TGTGCCAGCTCACCAGAGATGACAGGGGGCGGTGGAACTGAAGCTTTCTTT. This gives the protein CASSPEMTGGGGTEAFF.

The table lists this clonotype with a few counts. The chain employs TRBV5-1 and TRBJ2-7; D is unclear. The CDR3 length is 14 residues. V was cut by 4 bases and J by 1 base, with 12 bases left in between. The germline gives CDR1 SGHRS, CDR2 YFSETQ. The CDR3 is CASSLGQTSYEQYF. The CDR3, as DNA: TGCGCCAGCAGCCTAGGGCAGACGTCCTACGAGCAGTACTTC. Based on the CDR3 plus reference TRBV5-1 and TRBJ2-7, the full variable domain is KAGVTQTPRYLIKTRGQQVTLSCSPISGHRSVSWYQQTPGQGLQFLFEYFSETQRNKGNFPGRFSGRQFSNSRSEMNVSTLELGDSALYLCASSLGQTSYEQYFGPGTRLTVT.

CDR3 DNA: TGCGCCAGCAGCCAAGCCGGGACAGGGAGGAAACTGTTTTTT. Its protein product is CASSQAGTGRKLFF. The rearrangement joins TRBV4-3 to TRBJ1-4; 9 bases are a match to TRBD1. Germline assignment: CDR1 LGHNA and CDR2 YSLEER. This CDR3 spans 14 amino acids. Germline trimming cut 1 base from V and 11 bases from J; bases unmatched to any gene: 5.

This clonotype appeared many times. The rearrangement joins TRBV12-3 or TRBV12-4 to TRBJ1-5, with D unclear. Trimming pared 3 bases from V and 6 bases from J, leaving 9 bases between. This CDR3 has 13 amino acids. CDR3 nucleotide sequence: TGTGCCAGCAGTTTCGATCCCTCTCAGCCCCAGCATTTT. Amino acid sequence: CASSFDPSQPQHF.

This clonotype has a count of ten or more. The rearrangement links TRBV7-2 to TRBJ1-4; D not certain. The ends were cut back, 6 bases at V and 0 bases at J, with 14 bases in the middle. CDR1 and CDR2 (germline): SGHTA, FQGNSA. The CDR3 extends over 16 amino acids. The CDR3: CASSSRIPATNEKLFF. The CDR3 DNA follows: TGTGCCAGCAGTTCACGCATACCTGCAACTAATGAAAAACTGTTTTTT.

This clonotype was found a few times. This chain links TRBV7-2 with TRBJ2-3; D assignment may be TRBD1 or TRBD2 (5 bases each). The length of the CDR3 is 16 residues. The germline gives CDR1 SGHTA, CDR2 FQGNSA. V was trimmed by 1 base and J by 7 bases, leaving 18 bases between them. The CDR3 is CASSLVRDPPSNTQYF. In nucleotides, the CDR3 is TGTGCCAGCAGCTTAGTCCGGGACCCACCGAGCAATACGCAGTATTTT.

Written as DNA, the CDR3 is TGTGCCAGCAGCGCAGGACAGGGCGTCTCTGGGGCCAACGTCCTGACTTTC. Its translation: CASSAGQGVSGANVLTF. The V call is TRBV12-3 or TRBV12-4, the J call TRBJ2-6; 8 nucleotides line up with TRBD1. The CDR3 loop spans 17 amino acids. The junction had 7 bases not matched to a gene; V was cut back by 6 bases and J by 0 bases.

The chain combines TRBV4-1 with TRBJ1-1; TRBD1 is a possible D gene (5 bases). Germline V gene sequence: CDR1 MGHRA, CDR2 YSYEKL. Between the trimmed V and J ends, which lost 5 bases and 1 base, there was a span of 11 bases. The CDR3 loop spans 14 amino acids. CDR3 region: CASSSRQTNTEAFF. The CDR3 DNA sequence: TGCGCCAGCAGCTCCAGACAGACGAACACTGAAGCTTTCTTT.

The CDR3 region is CASSYDNPPSGGDTQYF. DNA for the CDR3: TGTGCCAGCAGTTACGACAATCCCCCGTCGGGTGGAGATACGCAGTATTTT. The V gene is TRBV6-5, the J gene TRBJ2-3; no reliable D call. V gave up 2 bases and J gave up 5 bases, with 20 bases separating them. The CDR3 has 17 residues. The germline gives CDR1 MNHEY, CDR2 SVGAGI.

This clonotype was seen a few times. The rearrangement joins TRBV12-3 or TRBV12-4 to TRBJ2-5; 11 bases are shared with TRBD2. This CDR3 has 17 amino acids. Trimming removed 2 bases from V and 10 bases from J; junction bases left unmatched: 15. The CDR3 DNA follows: TGTGCCAGCAGTTTATGGGGTAGCGGGGGGGCCCGGAGGGACCAGTACTTC. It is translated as CASSLWGSGGARRDQYF.

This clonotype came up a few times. The DNA for the CDR3 is TGTGCCAGCAGTTACTACCGTGGGGGGAACACTGAAGCTTTCTTT. Protein sequence: CASSYYRGGNTEAFF. The gene calls are TRBV6-5 and TRBJ1-1, with D possibly matching TRBD1 (5 bases). Looked up from germline, CDR1 is MNHEY and CDR2 is SVGAGI. This CDR3 has 15 residues. Trimming cost V 1 base and J 1 base, with 10 bases left between them.

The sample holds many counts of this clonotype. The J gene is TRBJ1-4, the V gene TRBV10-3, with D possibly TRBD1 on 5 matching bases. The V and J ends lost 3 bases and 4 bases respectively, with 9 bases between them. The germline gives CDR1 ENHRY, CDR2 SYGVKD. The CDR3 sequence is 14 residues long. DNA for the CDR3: TGTGCCATCAGTGAACTTCAGGGTAATGAAAAACTGTTTTTT. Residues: CAISELQGNEKLFF.

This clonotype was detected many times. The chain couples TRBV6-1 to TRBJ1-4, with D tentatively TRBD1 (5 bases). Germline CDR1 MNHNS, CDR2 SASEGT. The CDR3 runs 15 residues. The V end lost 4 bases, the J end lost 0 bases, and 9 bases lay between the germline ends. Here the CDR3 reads CASSAGIATNEKLFF. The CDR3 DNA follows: TGTGCCAGCAGTGCAGGGATTGCAACTAATGAAAAACTGTTTTTT.